This T cell receptor beta chain was found in a study of OX40 agonist ivuxolimab in advanced cancers. Whole-study results and caveats: Partial responders dosed at 0.1-3.0 mg/kg displayed clonal expansion ranking among the lowest.

J gave up 1 base and V 1 base, and 8 bases lay outside the gene matches. CDR3 length: 18 amino acids. CDR1 and CDR2 (germline): SGHAT, FQNNGV. Concerning this clone itself: Antigen: not known.

TCRdb's copy holds only in-frame clones and misses some; the assay was immunoSEQ multiplex PCR. Of approximately 10,000 clones in the sample, 86% are singletons; the top ten hold around 13%. The sequence was collected from an adult with an advanced solid tumor such as melanoma, head and neck, liver or kidney cancer. The sequencing here drew on CD4+ or CD8+ T cells sorted from blood, taken in a trial of the OX40 agonist ivuxolimab. The chain employs TRBV11-2 and TRBJ2-3; 10 bases map to TRBD2. The CDR3 bases are TGTGCCAGCAGCTTAGTCAATAGCGGGGGGAGAGGCACAGATACGCAGTATTTT. It encodes CASSLVNSGGRGTDTQYF.